This T cell receptor beta chain was recovered during a study of T cell changes during pregnancy in multiple sclerosis. Here immunoSEQ multiplex PCR was the method, and the copy in TCRdb shows in-frame clones only, minus some. The sample lists over 50,000 clones, over 80% occurring once. The CDR3 runs to 14 residues. Per the germline V gene, CDR1 is SGHRS and CDR2 is YFSETQ. The trim removed 3 bases at V and 2 bases at J, leaving 4 bases unmatched. The clonotype originates from a female donor in good health, enrolled as a control in a pregnancy study. The chain is built from TRBV5-1 and TRBJ2-7; 8 bases are a match to TRBD1. The sequenced sample was peripheral blood, obtained in the first trimester of pregnancy. CDR3 region: CASSSGQGPYEQYF. As DNA, the CDR3 is TGCGCCAGCAGCTCCGGACAGGGCCCCTACGAGCAGTACTTC.